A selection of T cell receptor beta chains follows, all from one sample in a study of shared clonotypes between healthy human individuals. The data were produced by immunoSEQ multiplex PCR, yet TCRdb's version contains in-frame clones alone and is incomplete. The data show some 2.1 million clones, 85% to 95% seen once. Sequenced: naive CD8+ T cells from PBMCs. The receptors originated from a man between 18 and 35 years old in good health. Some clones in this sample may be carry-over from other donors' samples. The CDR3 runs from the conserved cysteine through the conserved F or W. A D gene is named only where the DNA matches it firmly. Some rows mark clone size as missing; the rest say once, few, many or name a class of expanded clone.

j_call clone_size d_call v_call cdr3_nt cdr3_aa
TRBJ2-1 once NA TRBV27 TGTGCCAGCAGTTTCGGAAGCTCCTACAATGAGCAGTTCTTC CASSFGSSYNEQFF
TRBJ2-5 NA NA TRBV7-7 TGTGCCAGCAGCTTAGGGCACTTAGGGGGAGAGACCCAGTACTTC CASSLGHLGGETQYF
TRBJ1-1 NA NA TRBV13 TGTGCCAGCTCGCGAGGTGGGGGAATGAACACTGAAGCTTTCTTT CASSRGGGMNTEAFF
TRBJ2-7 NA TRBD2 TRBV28 TGTGCCAGCAGTTTATATAGCGGGTCTTACGAGCAGTACTTC CASSLYSGSYEQYF
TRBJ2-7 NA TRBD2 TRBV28 TGTGCCAGCAGGGGAGCGGGAGAGGGGGACGAGCAGTACTTC CASRGAGEGDEQYF
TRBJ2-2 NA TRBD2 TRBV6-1 TGTGCCAGCAGGAAACTAGCGTCCACCGGGGAGCTGTTTTTT CASRKLASTGELFF
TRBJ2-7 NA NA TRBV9 TGTGCCAGCAGCGCCCCTGCGGGCTACGAGCAGTACTTC CASSAPAGYEQYF
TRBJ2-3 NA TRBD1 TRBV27 TGTGCCAGCAGTCCGGGGACAGGGTTAAGCAATACGCAGTATTTT CASSPGTGLSNTQYF
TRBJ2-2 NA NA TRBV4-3 TGCGCCAGCAGCCAAGACCCTGCGCCCACCGGGGAGCTGTTTTTT CASSQDPAPTGELFF
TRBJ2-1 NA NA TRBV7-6 TGTGCCAGCAGCTTAGCGGGAGTTCCCTTGAATGAGCAGTTCTTC CASSLAGVPLNEQFF
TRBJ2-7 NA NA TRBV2 TGTGCCAGCAGCCTCGTAGGGAAGGTTTACGAGCAGTACTTC CASSLVGKVYEQYF
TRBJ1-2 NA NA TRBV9 TGTGCCAGCAGCCCCTGGGGGTCTCCTAACTATGGCTACACCTTC CASSPWGSPNYGYTF
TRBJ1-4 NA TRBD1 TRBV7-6 TGTGCCAGCAGCCACAGACAGGGGGCAGGAAGTGAAAAACTGTTTTTT CASSHRQGAGSEKLFF
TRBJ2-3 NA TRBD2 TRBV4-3 TGCGCCAGCAGCCAAGATCCGGCGGGACTAGCGGGAGGAGATACGCAGTATTTT CASSQDPAGLAGGDTQYF
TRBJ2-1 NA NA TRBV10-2 TGCGCCAGCAGTGAGTCATACAATGAGCAGTTCTTC CASSESYNEQFF
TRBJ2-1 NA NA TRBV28 TGTGCCAGCAGTCCCCGGGCAGGGGCTACCAATGAGCAGTTCTTC CASSPRAGATNEQFF
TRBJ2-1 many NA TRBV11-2 TGTGCCAGCAGCCCACTCCTGGGGGAGCAGTTCTTC CASSPLLGEQFF